This TCR beta chain was retrieved from a study of neurological immune-mediated disorders. Study-wide background: The roughly 34 patients with multiple sclerosis comprised some 30 relapsing-remitting cases and 3 secondary progressive cases.

TCRdb called the 5' RACE reads again in MiXCR, with one record for every CDR3 protein. This table holds some 22,000 distinct CDR3 sequences, 15% to 20% found once. Trimming shortened V by 5 bases and J by 4 bases, and 15 bases separated the two germline ends. There are 15 residues in the CDR3. Germline CDR1 is MNHEY and CDR2 is SVGAGI. This clonotype was detected ten times or more. The receptor was derived from a woman aged 18 to 35 with multiple sclerosis. Material: CD8+ T cells from blood. The chain has TRBV6-5 and TRBJ1-3; D gene unclear. CDR3 region: CASSLTGSWGNTIYF. In nucleotides, the CDR3 is TGTGCCAGCAGTCTGACTGGCTCCTGGGGAAACACCATATATTTT.